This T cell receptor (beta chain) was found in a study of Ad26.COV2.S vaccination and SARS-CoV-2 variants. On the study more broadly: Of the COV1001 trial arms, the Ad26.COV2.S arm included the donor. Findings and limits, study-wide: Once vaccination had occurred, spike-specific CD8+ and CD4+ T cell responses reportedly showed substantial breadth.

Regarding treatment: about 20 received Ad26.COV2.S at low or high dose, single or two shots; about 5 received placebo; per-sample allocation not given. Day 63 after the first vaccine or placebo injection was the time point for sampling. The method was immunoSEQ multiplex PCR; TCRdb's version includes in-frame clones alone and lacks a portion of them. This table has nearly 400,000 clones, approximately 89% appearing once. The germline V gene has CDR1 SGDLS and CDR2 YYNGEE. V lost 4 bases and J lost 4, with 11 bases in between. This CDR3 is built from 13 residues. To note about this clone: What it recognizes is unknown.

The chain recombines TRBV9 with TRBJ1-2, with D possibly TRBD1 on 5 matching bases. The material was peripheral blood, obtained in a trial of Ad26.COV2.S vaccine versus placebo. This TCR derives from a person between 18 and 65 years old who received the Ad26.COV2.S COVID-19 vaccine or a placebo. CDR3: CASSPGLLYGYTF. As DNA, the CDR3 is TGTGCCAGCAGCCCGGGACTGCTCTATGGCTACACCTTC.